This TCR beta chain was identified during a study of blood T cell repertoires in COVID-19. Here immunoSEQ multiplex PCR was the method, and the copy in TCRdb shows in-frame clones only, minus some. The table lists more than 80,000 clones, about nine tenths of them singletons. Germline V gene sequence: CDR1 MNHEY, CDR2 SMNVEV (reference sequence). Trimming took off 0 bases at V and 1 base at J, with 10 bases between the two ends. This CDR3 has 15 amino acids. The sample was peripheral blood. The rearrangement uses TRBV27 and TRBJ2-7, with D hard to call. This TCR was sampled from a human donor with active COVID-19. The donor label of this sample is uncertain. This chain's CDR3 is CASSLSFADSYEQYF. The CDR3 DNA reads TGTGCCAGCAGTTTATCTTTTGCGGATTCCTACGAGCAGTACTTC.